This entry concerns a single T cell receptor (beta chain). This sample was included in a study of OX40 agonist ivuxolimab in advanced cancers. TCRdb's table, derived via immunoSEQ multiplex PCR, lists solely in-frame clones and lacks some. The sample lists around 62,000 clones, nearly 90% occurring once. The CDR3 covers 15 residues. Trimming removed 4 bases from V and 2 bases from J, with 13 bases in between. Germline CDR1 is MNHEY and CDR2 is SVGAGI. The chain carries TRBV6-5 and TRBJ2-3; the D is unclear. The receptor was derived from an adult with an advanced solid tumor such as melanoma, head and neck, liver or kidney cancer. The sequenced sample was CD4+ or CD8+ T cells sorted from blood, obtained in a trial of the OX40 agonist ivuxolimab. CDR3 coding DNA: TGTGCCAGCAGTTCCCCGACGGTTAACACAGATACGCAGTATTTT. Amino acid sequence: CASSSPTVNTDTQYF.